The 9 T cell receptor beta chains presented below share a single source sample, sequenced in a study of blood T cell repertoires in COVID-19. Generated by immunoSEQ multiplex PCR, the TCRdb table keeps only in-frame clones and is missing some. The sample carries 200,000 to 250,000 clones, about 89% recorded once. The sample comprised peripheral blood. These receptors were obtained from a man between 60 and 70 years old who had recovered from COVID-19.

The V and J genes are TRBV11-3 and TRBJ2-1; 16 positions match TRBD2. CDR1 is SGHNT, CDR2 YENEEA, per germline. The V and J ends lost 5 bases and 0 bases, in that order; junction bases with no gene match: 7. The CDR3 has 19 amino acids. The CDR3 loop is CASSITGTSGGASYNEQFF. CDR3 sequence (DNA): TGTGCCAGCAGCATTACCGGGACTAGCGGGGGGGCCTCCTACAATGAGCAGTTCTTC.

V is TRBV5-4 and J is TRBJ1-6; the D is unclear. This CDR3 is 14 amino acids long. Trimming left V 3 bases short and J 5 bases short, with 9 bases between. Germline CDR1 is SGHNT and CDR2 is YYREEE (reference sequence). The CDR3 reads CASSWERNNSPLHF. CDR3 DNA sequence: TGTGCCAGCAGCTGGGAGAGAAATAATTCACCCCTCCACTTT.

The V gene is TRBV6-5, the J gene TRBJ2-3; tentatively, D is TRBD2 (6 bases). The length of the CDR3 is 14 residues. Deletions cut 7 bases from V and 2 bases from J, with 13 bases between. Looked up from germline, CDR1 is MNHEY and CDR2 is SVGAGI. CDR3 region: CASNRAGPTDTQYF. The CDR3 DNA reads TGTGCCAGCAATAGAGCGGGTCCCACAGATACGCAGTATTTT.

The gene calls are TRBV6-6 and TRBJ2-1; TRBD1 aligns across 7 bases. The ends lost 5 bases at V and 0 bases at J; junction bases unmatched: 4. This CDR3 is 15 amino acids long. The germline V gene has CDR1 MNHNY and CDR2 SVGAGI (reference sequence). CDR3 in amino acids: CASSKQGSSYNEQFF. The CDR3 nucleotides read TGTGCCAGCAGTAAACAGGGGAGCTCCTACAATGAGCAGTTCTTC.

The genes are TRBV7-2 and TRBJ1-2, with 9 bases that match TRBD1. With V trimmed by 0 bases and J by 3 bases, 2 bases remained unmatched. This CDR3 comprises 15 residues. Germline V gives CDR1 SGHTA, CDR2 FQGNSA. The CDR3 region is CASSLAQGAYYGYTF. CDR3 DNA: TGTGCCAGCAGCTTAGCACAGGGGGCGTACTATGGCTACACCTTC.

There are a few counts of this clone. The rearrangement uses TRBV10-3 and TRBJ2-1; 9 positions agree with TRBD1. CDR1 and CDR2 (germline): ENHRY, SYGVKD. The CDR3 totals 15 residues. The V and J ends lost 2 bases and 6 bases, in that order; junction bases with no gene match: 5. The CDR3 nucleotides read TGTGCCATCAGTGAGGGACAGGGGATTTTCAATGAGCAGTTCTTC. Its protein is CAISEGQGIFNEQFF.

This clone was picked up a small number of times. In DNA form, the CDR3 reads TGTGCCACCGCCTCGGGGGGCGACACCGGGGAGCTGTTTTTT. This sequence encodes CATASGGDTGELFF. This chain links TRBV24-1 with TRBJ2-2; maybe TRBD2 (7 bases). CDR3 length: 14 residues. Trimming cost V 9 bases and J 3 bases, with 13 bases left between them. Germline CDR1 reads KGHDR; CDR2 reads SFDVKD.

The rearrangement uses TRBV2 and TRBJ1-6, with TRBD1 as a possible D gene (5 bases). Germline values: CDR1 SNHLY, CDR2 FYNNEI. This CDR3 spans 14 amino acids. The V gene lost 5 bases and the J gene lost 7 bases, with 12 bases spanning the gap. The CDR3, as DNA: TGTGCCAGCAGTACCCGGGGGGAAAATTCACCCCTCCACTTT. This encodes CASSTRGENSPLHF. Full variable domain (remainder filled in from reference TRBV2 and TRBJ1-6): EPEVTQTPSHQVTQMGQEVILRCVPISNHLYFYWYRQILGQKVEFLVSFYNNEISEKSEIFDDQFSVERPDGSNFTLKIRSTKLEDSAMYFCASSTRGENSPLHFGNGTRLTVT.

The chain employs TRBV19 and TRBJ1-2; 8 bases are shared with TRBD1. After removal of 1 base from V and 4 bases from J, the junction contained 5 bases not matched to a gene. The V gene's germline CDR1 is LNHDA and CDR2 SQIVND (reference sequence). The CDR3 has 15 residues. CDR3 protein: CASSIGQGRSYGYTF. The CDR3 DNA reads as TGTGCCAGTAGTATAGGACAGGGGAGGAGCTATGGCTACACCTTC.